This section outlines one T cell receptor (beta chain) sequence together with its context. A single base separates this from a much larger clone, so it may be a read error. This sample stems from a study of beta chain features in type 1 diabetes. In the study overall: Examination of sorted cells across all samples involved around 99 million cells.

The sequenced template was cDNA made from the entire isolated RNA. Assay: immunoSEQ multiplex PCR; the TCRdb copy retains only in-frame clones and omits some. This table has around 340,000 clones, approximately 8% appearing once. The clonotype was recovered from a young woman in good health. The sample was central memory CD4+ T cells from blood.

The CDR3 DNA reads as TGTGCCAGCAGCCCGTGGAACACCGGGGAGCTGTTTTTT. It encodes CASSPWNTGELFF. The V gene is TRBV5-1, the J gene TRBJ2-2, with no clear D. This CDR3 region has 13 residues. Germline V gene data show CDR1 as SGHRS and CDR2 as YFSETQ.